The entry below describes one T cell receptor (beta chain). Antigen: not known. Clones were read by immunoSEQ multiplex PCR, and TCRdb kept only the in-frame ones, dropping some. Of roughly 500,000 clones in the sample, roughly 95% were seen once. Germline CDR1 and CDR2: MNHNY and SVGAGI (reference sequence). There are 13 residues in the CDR3. Between the trimmed V and J ends, which lost 0 bases and 3 bases, there was a span of 5 bases. The data originate from a study of shared clonotypes between healthy human individuals. Study-wide results and limits: Around 4.7% of naive CD4 clonotypes were shared across a few donors.

The chain combines TRBV6-6 with TRBJ1-2; D perhaps matches TRBD1 (5 bases). The sequence was collected from a woman in her thirties in good health. The sample was naive CD4+ T cells sorted from blood. The subset: CD45RA+ positively selected. The CDR3 bases are TGTGCCAGCAGTTACTCGACAGACTATGGCTACACCTTC. The encoded protein is CASSYSTDYGYTF.